This TCR beta chain was profiled in a study of cytomegalovirus exposure and HLA in healthy donors. Generated by immunoSEQ multiplex PCR, the TCRdb table keeps only in-frame clones and is missing some. Of about 280,000 clones listed, roughly 90% are singletons. With V trimmed by 7 bases and J by 9 bases, 11 bases remained unmatched. Germline values: CDR1 MDHEN, CDR2 SYDVKM. This CDR3 region has 14 residues. The receptor comes from a woman younger than 35 in good health and CMV-seronegative. Sequenced sample: PBMCs. V and J are TRBV28 and TRBJ1-5; TRBD1 matches at 8 bases. The CDR3 DNA reads as TGTGCCAGCACCCAAAGGACAGGGAGTTGGCCCCAGCATTTT. This sequence encodes CASTQRTGSWPQHF.